This TCR beta chain was obtained from a study of T-cell memory formation after mild COVID-19. At the level of the study: There were largely donor-specific TCR clusters. Study-level points and caveats: Clones contracting across day 15 to 85 had a balanced CD4/CD8 profile; later expanding clones leaned CD4+. Pre-infection memory contained some responding clones, which suggested that cross-reactive memory had joined.

TCRdb used MiXCR to reprocess the 5' RACE reads, holding one entry per CDR3 protein. Of fewer than 650,000 distinct CDR3 sequences in the sample, roughly 20% are singletons; the top ten hold roughly 9.1%. Germline V CDR1 and CDR2: MNHEY, SVGAGI. Trimming cost V 6 bases and J 4 bases, with 10 bases left between them. The CDR3 spans 12 residues. There are a few counts of this clonotype. Its antigen is unidentified. The rearrangement links TRBV6-5 to TRBJ2-7; unclear D gene. This sequence originates from an adult woman who had mild COVID-19 (a few samples of this study predate the infection). Cell type and time point are not known. The sequenced sample was PBMCs or a T cell subset sorted from them (not recorded which). CDR3 coding DNA: TGTGCCAGCAGGTACAGCCAATACGAGCAGTACTTC. Protein: CASRYSQYEQYF.